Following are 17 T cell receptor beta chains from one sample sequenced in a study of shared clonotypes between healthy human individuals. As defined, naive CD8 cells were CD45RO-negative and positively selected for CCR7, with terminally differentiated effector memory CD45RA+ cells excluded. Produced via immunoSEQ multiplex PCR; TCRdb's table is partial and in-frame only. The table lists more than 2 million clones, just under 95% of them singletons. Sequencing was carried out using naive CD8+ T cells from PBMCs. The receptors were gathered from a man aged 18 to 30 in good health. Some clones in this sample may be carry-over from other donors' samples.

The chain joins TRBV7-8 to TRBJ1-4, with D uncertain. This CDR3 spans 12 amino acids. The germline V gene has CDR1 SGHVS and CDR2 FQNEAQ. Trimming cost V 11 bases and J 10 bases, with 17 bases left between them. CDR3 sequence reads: CASGVLGGKLFF. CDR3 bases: TGTGCCTCCGGGGTACTGGGCGGAAAACTGTTTTTT.

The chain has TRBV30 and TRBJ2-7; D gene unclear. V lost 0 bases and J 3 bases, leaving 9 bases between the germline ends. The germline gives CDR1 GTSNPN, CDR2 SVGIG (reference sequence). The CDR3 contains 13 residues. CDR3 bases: TGTGCCTGGAGTGTAGGCCCCATCTACGAGCAGTACTTC. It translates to CAWSVGPIYEQYF.

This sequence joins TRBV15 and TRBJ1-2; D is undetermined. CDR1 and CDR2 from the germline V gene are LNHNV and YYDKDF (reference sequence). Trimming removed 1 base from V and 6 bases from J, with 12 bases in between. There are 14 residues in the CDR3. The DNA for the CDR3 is TGTGCCACCAGCAGAGGAGTCGCCAGGAATGGCTACACCTTC. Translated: CATSRGVARNGYTF.

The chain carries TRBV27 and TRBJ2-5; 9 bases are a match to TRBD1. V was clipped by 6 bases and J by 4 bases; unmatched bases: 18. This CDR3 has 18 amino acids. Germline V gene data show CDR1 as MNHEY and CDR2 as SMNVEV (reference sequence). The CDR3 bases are TGTGCCAGCAGCCCCCGGACTGCCGGGACAGGGACCCGAGAGACCCAGTACTTC. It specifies CASSPRTAGTGTRETQYF.

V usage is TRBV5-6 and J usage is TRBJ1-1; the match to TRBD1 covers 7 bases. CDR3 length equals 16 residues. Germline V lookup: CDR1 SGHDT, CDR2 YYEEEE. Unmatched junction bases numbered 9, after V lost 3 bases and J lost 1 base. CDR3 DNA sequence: TGTGCCAGCAGCTCCTACCGGACAGGAGAGAACACTGAAGCTTTCTTT. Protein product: CASSSYRTGENTEAFF.

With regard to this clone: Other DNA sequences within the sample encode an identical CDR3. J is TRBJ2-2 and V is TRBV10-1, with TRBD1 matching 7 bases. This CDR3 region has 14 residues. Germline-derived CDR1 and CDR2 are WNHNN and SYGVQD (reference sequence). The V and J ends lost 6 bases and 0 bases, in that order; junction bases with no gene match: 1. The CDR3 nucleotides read TGCGCCAGCAGCGGGACAGCGAACACCGGGGAGCTGTTTTTT. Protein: CASSGTANTGELFF.

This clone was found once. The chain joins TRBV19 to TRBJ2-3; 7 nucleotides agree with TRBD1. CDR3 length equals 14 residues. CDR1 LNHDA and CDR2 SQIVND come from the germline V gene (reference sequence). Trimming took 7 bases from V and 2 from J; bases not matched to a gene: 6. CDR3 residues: CASIGTENTDTQYF. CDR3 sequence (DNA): TGTGCCAGTATAGGGACAGAAAACACAGATACGCAGTATTTT.

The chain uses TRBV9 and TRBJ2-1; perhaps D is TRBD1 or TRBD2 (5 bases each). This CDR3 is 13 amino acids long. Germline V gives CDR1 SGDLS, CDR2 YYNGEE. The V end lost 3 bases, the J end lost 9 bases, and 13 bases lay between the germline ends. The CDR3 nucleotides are TGTGCCAGCAGCGCCGACTCAGGGAGTGAGCAGTTCTTC. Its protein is CASSADSGSEQFF.

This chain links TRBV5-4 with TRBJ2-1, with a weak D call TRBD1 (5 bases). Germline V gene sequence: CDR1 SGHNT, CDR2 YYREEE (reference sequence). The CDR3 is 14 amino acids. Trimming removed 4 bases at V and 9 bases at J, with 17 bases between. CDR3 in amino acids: CASSPPGRVGEQFF. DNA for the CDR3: TGTGCCAGCAGCCCCCCCGGCAGGGTCGGTGAGCAGTTCTTC. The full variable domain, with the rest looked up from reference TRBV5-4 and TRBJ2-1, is ETGVTQSPTHLIKTRGQQVTLRCSSQSGHNTVSWYQQALGQGPQFIFQYYREEENGRGNFPPRFSGLQFPNYSSELNVNALELDDSALYLCASSPPGRVGEQFFGPGTRLTVL.

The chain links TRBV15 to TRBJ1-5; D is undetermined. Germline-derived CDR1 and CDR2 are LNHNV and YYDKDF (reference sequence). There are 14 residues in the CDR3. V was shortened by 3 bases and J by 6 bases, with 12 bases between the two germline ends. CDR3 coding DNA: TGTGCCACCAGCAGTTCTACCCGGGGTCAGCCCCAGCATTTT. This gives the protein CATSSSTRGQPQHF.

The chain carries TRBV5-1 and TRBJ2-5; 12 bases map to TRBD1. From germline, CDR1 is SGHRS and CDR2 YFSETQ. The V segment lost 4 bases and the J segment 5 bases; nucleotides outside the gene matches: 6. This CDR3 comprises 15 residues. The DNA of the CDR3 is TGCGCCAGCAGCCCCGGGACAGGGGGCATCGAGACCCAGTACTTC. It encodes CASSPGTGGIETQYF. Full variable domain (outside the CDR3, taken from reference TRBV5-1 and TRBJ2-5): KAGVTQTPRYLIKTRGQQVTLSCSPISGHRSVSWYQQTPGQGLQFLFEYFSETQRNKGNFPGRFSGRQFSNSRSEMNVSTLELGDSALYLCASSPGTGGIETQYFGPGTRLLVL.

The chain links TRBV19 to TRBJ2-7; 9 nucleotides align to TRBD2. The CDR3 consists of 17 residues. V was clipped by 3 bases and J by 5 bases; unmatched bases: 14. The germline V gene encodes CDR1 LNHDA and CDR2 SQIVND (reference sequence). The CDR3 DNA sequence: TGTGCCAGTAGTATTCGGGCTAGCGGGATTACCTGGGACGAGCAGTACTTC. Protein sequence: CASSIRASGITWDEQYF.

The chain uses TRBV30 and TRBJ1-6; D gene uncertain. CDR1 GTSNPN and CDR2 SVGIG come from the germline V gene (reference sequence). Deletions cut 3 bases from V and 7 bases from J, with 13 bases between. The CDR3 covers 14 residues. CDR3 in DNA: TGTGCCTGGAGCCTCGGACCTAGAAATTCACCCCTCCACTTT. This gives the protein CAWSLGPRNSPLHF.

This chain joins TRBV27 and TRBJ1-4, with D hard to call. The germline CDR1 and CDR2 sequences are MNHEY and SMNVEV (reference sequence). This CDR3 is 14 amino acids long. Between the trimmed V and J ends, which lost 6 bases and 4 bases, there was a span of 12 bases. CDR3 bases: TGTGCCAGCAGGAGTTTTCTCGGTAATGAAAAACTGTTTTTT. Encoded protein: CASRSFLGNEKLFF. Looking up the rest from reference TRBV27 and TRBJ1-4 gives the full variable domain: EAQVTQNPRYLITVTGKKLTVTCSQNMNHEYMSWYRQDPGLGLRQIYYSMNVEVTDKGDVPEGYKVSRKEKRNFPLILESPSPNQTSLYFCASRSFLGNEKLFFGSGTQLSVL.

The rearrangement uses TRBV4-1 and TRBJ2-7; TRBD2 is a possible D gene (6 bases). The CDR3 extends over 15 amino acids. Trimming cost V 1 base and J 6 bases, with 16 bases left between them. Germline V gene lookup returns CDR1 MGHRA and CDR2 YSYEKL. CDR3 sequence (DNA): TGCGCCAGCAGCCAAGTTTCCACTAGCCAGCGCGAGCAGTACTTC. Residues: CASSQVSTSQREQYF.

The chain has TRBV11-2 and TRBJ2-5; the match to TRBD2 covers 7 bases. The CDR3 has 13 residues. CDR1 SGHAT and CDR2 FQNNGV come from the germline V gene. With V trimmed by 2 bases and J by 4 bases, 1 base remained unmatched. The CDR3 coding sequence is TGTGCCAGCAGCTTAAAGCGGGGAGAGACCCAGTACTTC. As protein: CASSLKRGETQYF.

The CDR3 reads CASSSPITGGGSDTQYF. The CDR3 coding sequence is TGTGCCAGCAGTTCCCCCATCACAGGGGGTGGCTCAGATACGCAGTATTTT. V gene TRBV27 combines with J gene TRBJ2-3; TRBD1 matches at 8 bases. Per germline, CDR1 MNHEY and CDR2 SMNVEV (reference sequence). V was clipped by 4 bases and J by 4 bases; unmatched bases: 13. CDR3 length: 17 amino acids.